These 4 T cell receptor beta chains came from one sample sequenced in a study of blood T cell repertoires in COVID-19. Generated by immunoSEQ multiplex PCR, the TCRdb table keeps only in-frame clones and is missing some. The table includes approximately 280,000 clones, roughly 86% detected once. The specimen was peripheral blood. The receptors shown here come from a woman aged 25 to 39 who had recovered from COVID-19.

The V call is TRBV28, the J call TRBJ2-5; 11 bases match TRBD2. The length of the CDR3 is 15 residues. Germline lookup yields CDR1 MDHEN and CDR2 SYDVKM. V dropped 3 bases and J dropped 4; count of bases not matched to a gene: 4. As DNA, the CDR3 is TGTGCCAGCAGTTTTGGTCTAGCGGGAGGAGAGACCCAGTACTTC. It specifies CASSFGLAGGETQYF.

This clone was recorded only once. V usage is TRBV5-1 and J usage is TRBJ2-7; 7 positions agree with TRBD1. Germline trimming cut 4 bases from V and 0 bases from J; bases unmatched to any gene: 10. The CDR3 contains 16 residues. The germline V gene has CDR1 SGHRS and CDR2 YFSETQ. The CDR3 coding sequence is TGCGCCAGCAGCAAAGAGACAGGGATTAGCTCCTACGAGCAGTACTTC. Its translation: CASSKETGISSYEQYF.

The J gene is TRBJ1-2, the V gene TRBV19; 8 bases fit TRBD1. The CDR3 is made up of 14 amino acids. Trimming removed 7 bases from V and 4 bases from J; junction bases left unmatched: 8. Germline V gene lookup returns CDR1 LNHDA and CDR2 SQIVND (reference sequence). CDR3 loop: CASIDRGLSYGYTF. Here the CDR3 DNA reads TGTGCCAGTATCGACAGGGGTCTCAGCTATGGCTACACCTTC.

The CDR3 sequence is CASSQEESSSSSYNEQFF. CDR3 bases: TGCGCCAGCAGCCAAGAAGAGTCTAGCTCTAGCTCCTACAATGAGCAGTTCTTC. The gene calls are TRBV4-3 and TRBJ2-1; a possible D gene is TRBD2 (5 bases). This CDR3 has 18 amino acids. Germline CDR1 is LGHNA and CDR2 is YSLEER. The V gene lost 0 bases and the J gene lost 0 bases, with 15 bases spanning the gap.